The 20 T cell receptor beta chains reported below all come from one sample, sequenced in a study of blood T cells in healthy people across ages. Primers used in a second PCR of about 7 to 12 cycles were a sample-barcoded 5' primer and a J-beta primer mix. A single record per CDR3 protein comes from TCRdb applying MiXCR to the 5' RACE reads. Here the sample spans approximately 780,000 distinct CDR3 sequences, around 25% being singletons. This same sample was also part of a study on T cells of mothers and their children.

Source material: blood. The receptors were sampled from a boy younger than 18 in good health.

This clonotype occurred a few times. The V and J genes are TRBV7-3 and TRBJ1-3; 7 bases fit TRBD1. This CDR3 has 15 residues. CDR1 and CDR2 (germline): SGHTA, FQGTGA. J was trimmed by 0 bases and V by 5 bases; bases with no gene match: 4. CDR3 bases: TGTGCCAGCAGCGAGACAGGGTCCTCTGGAAACACCATATATTTT. Translating gives CASSETGSSGNTIYF. The full variable domain, rest sourced from reference TRBV7-3 and TRBJ1-3, is GAGVSQTPSNKVTEKGKYVELRCDPISGHTALYWYRQSLGQGPEFLIYFQGTGAADDSGLPNDRFFAVRPEGSVSTLKIQRTERGDSAVYLCASSETGSSGNTIYFGEGSWLTVV.

This sequence joins TRBV5-1 and TRBJ2-7, with TRBD2 identical over 12 bases. J was trimmed by 4 bases and V by 0 bases; bases with no gene match: 5. This CDR3 contains 16 residues. The germline V gene encodes CDR1 SGHRS and CDR2 YFSETQ. The CDR3 DNA reads TGCGCCAGCAGCTTGGCTAGCGGGGGGGCCAGATACGAGCAGTACTTC. Protein: CASSLASGGARYEQYF.

The chain couples TRBV29-1 to TRBJ2-3; D may be TRBD2 (6 bases). The ends were cut back, 4 bases at V and 2 bases at J, with 10 bases in the middle. Germline lookup yields CDR1 SQVTM and CDR2 ANQGSEA. CDR3 length: 13 residues. CDR3 region: CSVGLATTDTQYF. The CDR3 nucleotides read TGCAGCGTTGGGCTAGCGACCACAGATACGCAGTATTTT.

The chain employs TRBV7-9 and TRBJ1-3, with D perhaps TRBD1 (5 bases). Per the germline V gene, CDR1 is SEHNR and CDR2 is FQNEAQ (reference sequence). CDR3 length equals 12 residues. Trimming left V 8 bases short and J 3 bases short, with 8 bases between. In nucleotides, the CDR3 is TGTGCCAGCGGGACTTATGGAAACACCATATATTTT. This codes for CASGTYGNTIYF. Looking up the rest from reference TRBV7-9 and TRBJ1-3 gives the full variable domain: DTGVSQNPRHKITKRGQNVTFRCDPISEHNRLYWYRQTLGQGPEFLTYFQNEAQLEKSRLLSDRFSAERPKGSFSTLEIQRTEQGDSAMYLCASGTYGNTIYFGEGSWLTVV.

This clonotype was found a few times. This sequence joins TRBV29-1 and TRBJ2-5; the D call may be TRBD1 or TRBD2 (5 bases each). With 4 bases removed from V and 11 bases from J, the gap between germline ends came to 14 bases. The germline V gene has CDR1 SQVTM and CDR2 ANQGSEA. The length of the CDR3 is 11 residues. This CDR3 is CSVGKGWEQYF. The CDR3 coding sequence is TGCAGCGTTGGAAAGGGGTGGGAGCAGTACTTC.

This clonotype was seen more than once but under ten times. The chain uses TRBV18 and TRBJ2-7; 8 bases are a match to TRBD1. Trimming at V came to 8 bases and at J to 0 bases, leaving 3 bases not matched to a gene. CDR3 length: 13 amino acids. Per the germline V gene, CDR1 is KGHSH and CDR2 is LQKENI. DNA of the CDR3: TGTGCCAGCACGGACAGGGCCTCCTACGAGCAGTACTTC. Translation gives CASTDRASYEQYF. Full variable domain (rest looked up from reference TRBV18 and TRBJ2-7): NAGVMQNPRHLVRRRGQEARLRCSPMKGHSHVYWYRQLPEEGLKFMVYLQKENIIDESGMPKERFSAEFPKEGPSILRIQQVVRGDSAAYFCASTDRASYEQYFGPGTRLTVT.

The V and J genes are TRBV12-3 or TRBV12-4 and TRBJ1-5; D remains unclear. Trimming cost V 5 bases and J 4 bases, with 9 bases left between them. The CDR3 totals 13 residues. The CDR3: CASSKRVNQPQHF. DNA for the CDR3: TGTGCCAGCAGTAAAAGAGTGAATCAGCCCCAGCATTTT.

This chain uses TRBV9 with TRBJ1-1; D perhaps matches TRBD1 (5 bases). Between the trimmed V and J ends, which lost 0 bases and 4 bases, there was a span of 7 bases. Germline CDR1 is SGDLS and CDR2 is YYNGEE. CDR3 length: 13 residues. The CDR3 is CASSVGGATEAFF. In DNA, the CDR3 is TGTGCCAGCAGCGTAGGAGGGGCCACTGAAGCTTTCTTT. The whole variable domain, remainder taken from reference TRBV9 and TRBJ1-1, is DSGVTQTPKHLITATGQRVTLRCSPRSGDLSVYWYQQSLDQGLQFLIQYYNGEERAKGNILERFSAQQFPDLHSELNLSSLELGDSALYFCASSVGGATEAFFGQGTRLTVV.

With regard to this clonotype: One junction end disagrees with the germline gene, perhaps due to a read error. The chain couples TRBV11-2 to TRBJ2-1, with 9 nucleotides matching TRBD2. The CDR3 totals 14 residues. CDR1 SGHAT and CDR2 FQNNGV come from the germline V gene. For the CDR3, the DNA is TGTGCCAGCAGCACCGGGACTAGCAGCCGGGGGGTGATCTTC. It yields the protein CASSTGTSSRGVIF.

This clonotype was observed a handful of times. The chain carries TRBV4-1 and TRBJ1-2, with D unclear. Looked up from germline, CDR1 is MGHRA and CDR2 is YSYEKL. The CDR3 length is 14 residues. The V gene lost 0 bases and the J gene lost 4 bases, with 9 bases spanning the gap. In DNA form, the CDR3 reads TGCGCCAGCAGCCAAGACTCAGGATTCTATGGCTACACCTTC. It encodes CASSQDSGFYGYTF.

This clonotype came up a few times. This chain uses TRBV7-9 with TRBJ2-5, with D tentatively TRBD2 (5 bases). The CDR3 runs to 12 residues. With 5 bases removed from V and 5 bases from J, the gap between germline ends came to 9 bases. Germline CDR1 is SEHNR and CDR2 is FQNEAQ (reference sequence). CDR3 sequence: CASSGSGETQYF. CDR3 nucleotides: TGTGCCAGCAGCGGGTCGGGGGAGACCCAGTACTTC.

This clonotype was detected only a few times. The chain has TRBV10-1 and TRBJ2-5, with D perhaps matching TRBD1 or TRBD2 (5 bases each). The last part of the DNA fits TRBJ2-7 better; the J call may be wrong. Germline V gene sequence: CDR1 WNHNN, CDR2 SYGVQD (reference sequence). The CDR3 extends over 15 amino acids. CDR3 residues: CASVSQGPSSYEQYF. DNA for the CDR3: TGCGCCAGCGTTTCTCAGGGACCGAGCTCCTACGAGCAGTACTTC.

This clonotype was found a few times. The chain couples TRBV15 to TRBJ2-1, with no clear D. The CDR3 spans 17 residues. The V gene's germline CDR1 is LNHNV and CDR2 YYDKDF (reference sequence). The V and J ends lost 0 bases and 0 bases respectively, with 12 bases between them. The CDR3 region is CATSRDRRAHSYNEQFF. The CDR3 nucleotides read TGTGCCACCAGCAGAGATCGACGGGCCCACTCCTACAATGAGCAGTTCTTC.

Remarks on this clonotype: A read error is possible here, since a much larger clone lies one base away. The chain combines TRBV5-1 with TRBJ2-5; 8 nucleotides agree with TRBD1. This CDR3 has 14 residues. Germline V gene sequence: CDR1 SGHRS, CDR2 YFSETQ. V lost 7 bases, J lost 7 bases, and 12 bases stayed unmatched. The CDR3 DNA reads as TGCGCCAGCCGCCTCGGACAGGGAAAAGGGACCCAGTACTTC. Protein product: CASRLGQGKGTQYF.

This chain links TRBV7-9 with TRBJ2-6; 7 bases fit TRBD1. This CDR3 is built from 17 residues. The V gene end was trimmed by 5 bases and the J gene end by 0 bases; junction bases not matched to a gene: 7. In germline, CDR1 is SEHNR, CDR2 FQNEAQ (reference sequence). Written as DNA, the CDR3 is TGTGCCAGCAGCGAGAGACAGGGTACCTCTGGGGCCAACGTCCTGACTTTC. Translating it yields CASSERQGTSGANVLTF.

The chain is built from TRBV7-9 and TRBJ1-4; unclear D gene. Germline CDR1 SEHNR, CDR2 FQNEAQ (reference sequence). V lost 3 bases and J lost 8, with 16 bases in between. The CDR3 length is 15 residues. The CDR3 sequence is CASSLPRPSAEKLFF. Here the CDR3 DNA reads TGTGCCAGCAGCTTGCCCAGACCGTCCGCGGAAAAACTGTTTTTT.

This sequence joins TRBV9 and TRBJ2-5; perhaps D is TRBD1 or TRBD2 (5 bases each). The germline V and J ends were trimmed by 4 bases and 7 bases, with 17 bases remaining between them. Germline V CDR1 and CDR2: SGDLS, YYNGEE. The CDR3 runs to 14 residues. CDR3 nucleotides: TGTGCCAGCAGCTATGGGGGAACCCCAGGGACCCAGTACTTC. It codes for CASSYGGTPGTQYF.

This clonotype occurred a few times. The rearrangement uses TRBV7-9 and TRBJ2-5, with TRBD2 identical over 13 bases. The CDR3 loop spans 16 amino acids. V was clipped by 6 bases and J by 0 bases; unmatched bases: 4. CDR1 is SEHNR and CDR2 is FQNEAQ in the germline V gene (reference sequence). Written as DNA, the CDR3 is TGTGCCAGCAGAAAGGGGACTAGCGGGGACCAAGAGACCCAGTACTTC. Its protein product is CASRKGTSGDQETQYF.

Of note for this clonotype: Germline is not matched at one junction end, which may reflect a read error. The chain employs TRBV12-3 or TRBV12-4 and TRBJ2-5; D might be TRBD2 (5 bases). This CDR3 region has 13 residues. CDR3 in amino acids: CASSLRTPDPQHF. In nucleotides, the CDR3 is TGTGCCAGCAGTTTGAGGACTCCCGACCCCCAGCACTTC.

The rearrangement links TRBV12-3 or TRBV12-4 to TRBJ2-4; TRBD2 might be the D (6 bases). The length of the CDR3 is 14 residues. With 2 bases removed from V and 3 bases from J, the gap between germline ends came to 8 bases. DNA of the CDR3: TGTGCCAGCAGTTTATCGCGGGGCAAAAACATTCAGTACTTC. Protein sequence: CASSLSRGKNIQYF.